The entry that follows covers one T cell receptor (beta chain) sequence. Its antigen specificity is not known. No much larger clonotype is one base removed from it; base qualities were not supplied. The library was generated by the immunoSEQ multiplex PCR assay. The authors' analysis ran thus. To diagnose cytomegalovirus status from the catalog of TCR beta chain sequences, a statistical classification framework was built. TCRdb holds this immuneACCESS table with in-frame rearrangements only. Some clones are missing; in checked studies, unresolved V genes explain under half, and the rest has no known cause. The V and J calls and clone size were taken over from that table, and D and trimming were inferred from the DNA. Here the sample has roughly 300,000 clones; approximately 88% occur a single time. The ten largest clones add up to about 0.9% of the sample. This sample was included in a study of cytomegalovirus exposure and HLA in healthy donors (dated by TCRdb to about 2017). About the full investigation: A later analysis indicated that the 95 to 150 validation repertoires were generated on the platform also employed for the 700 or so repertoires of the first cohort. The study combined high-throughput TCR immunosequencing, statistical association of individual TCRs with disease status, and machine learning to predict cytomegalovirus infection status. The study was designed to test whether signatures of past pathogen exposure could be identified by cataloging public T cell receptors. Besides the first cohort of roughly 660 subjects, a separate validation cohort made up of 95 to 150 different subjects was used. General conclusions and limits of the study: Most TCR sequences were observed very rarely across donors, whereas some public TCRs were present in many individuals. The classifier was reported to diagnose cytomegalovirus status with high specificity and sensitivity in both the original and validation cohorts. In vitro tests confirmed that a few of the cytomegalovirus-associated TCR beta chains recognize cytomegalovirus antigens. A total of 164 TCR beta chains were listed by the study as associated with cytomegalovirus. Subsequent analysis determined that TCRs grouped into clusters in the first cohort also showed a tendency toward co-occurrence across the approximately 110 validation repertoires, and roughly 95% of cluster scores exceeded 0. All 120 or so repertoires were used to score co-occurrence in the validation cohort in a later analysis, because that analysis had no HLA typing for the cohort. According to the authors, the approach could potentially be generalized to other disease states and immunological phenotypes.

The donors belonged to the validation cohort of under 150 subjects, which was separate from the 666-subject first cohort. Trimming accounts for 9 bases at V and 7 bases at J, while the number of junction bases matched to no gene is 12. From cysteine to phenylalanine, the CDR3 is 13 amino acids long. Only CDR3 DNA is held: 39 bases, read in frame from base 1. CDR1 is given as SGHDT and CDR2 as YYEEEE, both from the germline V gene. Recombination connected TRBV5-6 to TRBJ2-7; 8 middle bases align to TRBD1. This sequence originates from a woman between 18 and 29 years old in good health and CMV-seronegative. Source material: PBMCs. The nucleotides read TGTGCCACCACCACAGGGGGGCTCCGAGAGCAGTACTTC. It is translated as CATTTGGLREQYF.